The present TCR beta chain was sequenced within a study of T-cell reconstitution after alpha-beta-depleted transplantation in children. Study findings and constraints: Some patients owed their high day-60 TCRbeta diversity to surviving recipient T cells and thymic progenitors. Newly generated T cells supplied most T-cell counts and diversity one year post-transplant. The study reportedly traced alpha-beta T cells about two months after transplant to several hundred expanded graft clones.

The CDR3 covers 12 residues. V trimming: 4 bases; J trimming: 10 bases; junction bases outside the gene matches: 7. Looked up from germline, CDR1 is SGHRS and CDR2 is YFSETQ. Molecular barcoding with unique molecular identifiers was used for the TCRbeta library. TCRdb used MiXCR to reprocess the PCR reads, holding one entry per CDR3 protein. Among a few hundred thousand distinct CDR3 sequences listed, over 20% were seen once. A word on this clonotype: The antigen remains unidentified.

The rearrangement uses TRBV5-1 and TRBJ2-7; 8 positions match TRBD1. The receptor comes from a male patient younger than 18 who had a stem cell transplant for acute lymphoblastic leukemia, so the T cells may come from the graft donor. The source was PBMCs, mostly from graft donor cells, collected 180 days after TCRalphabeta/CD19-depleted stem cell transplant. This chain's CDR3 is CASSRDDRGQYF. CDR3 in DNA: TGCGCCAGCAGCAGGGATGACAGGGGACAGTACTTC. The full variable domain, with the rest looked up from reference TRBV5-1 and TRBJ2-7, is KAGVTQTPRYLIKTRGQQVTLSCSPISGHRSVSWYQQTPGQGLQFLFEYFSETQRNKGNFPGRFSGRQFSNSRSEMNVSTLELGDSALYLCASSRDDRGQYFGPGTRLTVT.